This is a list of T cell receptor beta chains from one sample in a study of T-cell memory formation after mild COVID-19. TCRdb ran MiXCR on the 5' RACE reads and lists one entry per CDR3 protein. The table lists roughly 120,000 distinct CDR3 sequences, 15% to 20% of them singletons. The material sequenced was PBMCs or a T cell subset sorted from them (not recorded which). The receptors were sampled from an adult woman who had mild COVID-19 (a few samples of this study predate the infection). Cell type and time point are not known. CDR3s leave out the opening cysteine and the closing phenylalanine or tryptophan. The size of a clone is reported for some rows only, either as once, few or many, or as a class for expanded clones.

j_call: TRBJ2-4
v_call: TRBV7-2
clone_size: -
cdr3_aa: ASSLGAGGGDRNIQY

j_call: TRBJ1-4
v_call: TRBV6-5
clone_size: -
cdr3_aa: ASSPLQGAEKLF

j_call: TRBJ2-7
v_call: TRBV5-1
clone_size: -
cdr3_aa: ASSYSNSGRADQQY

j_call: TRBJ2-5
v_call: TRBV7-8
clone_size: few
cdr3_aa: ASSFTGVTRETQY

j_call: TRBJ2-7
v_call: TRBV23-1
clone_size: few
cdr3_aa: ASSPHRGQAYEQY

j_call: TRBJ1-2
v_call: TRBV20-1
clone_size: few
cdr3_aa: SATGGTNYGYT

j_call: TRBJ2-1
v_call: TRBV24-1
clone_size: few
cdr3_aa: ATSDLGSKGHEQF

j_call: TRBJ2-5
v_call: TRBV11-3
clone_size: -
cdr3_aa: ASSLGTSVQRETQY

j_call: TRBJ1-6
v_call: TRBV12-3/TRBV12-4
clone_size: -
cdr3_aa: ASSRGDGYNSPLH

j_call: TRBJ2-5
v_call: TRBV29-1
clone_size: -
cdr3_aa: SVDIVGEETQY

j_call: TRBJ1-2
v_call: TRBV15
clone_size: -
cdr3_aa: ATSRKGNYGYT

j_call: TRBJ2-5
v_call: TRBV4-2
clone_size: -
cdr3_aa: ASSQGRTSGIPETQY

j_call: TRBJ2-1
v_call: TRBV2
clone_size: many
cdr3_aa: ASSYQGDEQF

j_call: TRBJ2-1
v_call: TRBV15
clone_size: -
cdr3_aa: ATSPRDSRRNEQF

j_call: TRBJ2-7
v_call: TRBV7-6
clone_size: -
cdr3_aa: ASSPGTRTYEQY

j_call: TRBJ2-7
v_call: TRBV25-1
clone_size: -
cdr3_aa: ASSSGRYEQY

j_call: TRBJ2-3
v_call: TRBV27
clone_size: -
cdr3_aa: ASSLSFGDTQY

j_call: TRBJ2-1
v_call: TRBV7-3
clone_size: -
cdr3_aa: ASSYGTGAYNEQF

j_call: TRBJ1-2
v_call: TRBV3-1
clone_size: few
cdr3_aa: ASSQEPTGGGGYT

j_call: TRBJ2-1
v_call: TRBV27
clone_size: -
cdr3_aa: ATKIFPGLAENEQF